These 27 T cell receptor beta chains were sequenced from one sample in a study of blood T cell repertoires in COVID-19 (TCRdb year 2020). Library creation used the immunoSEQ multiplex PCR assay. TCRdb took over this immuneACCESS table, retaining in-frame rearrangements with V and J assigned. Such tables are incomplete; in checked studies, under half of the missing clones stem from an unresolved V gene, and the remainder is unexplained. The table for this sample lists around 170,000 clones; 86% of them were counted only once. The ten largest clonotypes hold more than 7.5% of the sample. The material sequenced was PBMCs or T cells enriched from blood (not recorded which). These receptors all stem from a woman in her 30s who had recovered from COVID-19.

This chain joins TRBV25-1 and TRBJ2-6, with no clear D. The V end was cut by 1 base, the J end by 5 bases, with 6 bases between. Germline CDR1 is MGHDK and CDR2 is SYGVNS. The CDR3 has 14 amino acids. In DNA, the CDR3 is TGTGCCAGCAGTGAATCTAGTAGGGCCAACGTCCTGACTTTC. As protein: CASSESSRANVLTF.

The chain couples TRBV28 to TRBJ1-1; D is ambiguous. From germline, CDR1 is MDHEN and CDR2 SYDVKM. This CDR3 comprises 14 residues. V was pared by 7 bases and J by 0 bases, with 12 bases between. CDR3 in amino acids: CASTDLGMNTEAFF. The CDR3 DNA reads TGTGCCAGCACCGACCTGGGCATGAACACTGAAGCTTTCTTT.

The chain combines TRBV2 with TRBJ2-7; TRBD1 matches 10 bases. CDR1 and CDR2 from the germline V gene are SNHLY and FYNNEI. The CDR3 totals 14 residues. The ends lost 7 bases at V and 5 bases at J; junction bases unmatched: 8. CDR3 in amino acids: CASKPGQGTHEQYF. As DNA, the CDR3 is TGTGCCAGCAAACCGGGACAGGGGACCCACGAGCAGTACTTC.

This clone was seen a few times. The junction shows a germline mismatch at one end, possibly a read error. The J gene is TRBJ1-2, the V gene TRBV3-1 (or the pseudogene TRBV3-2); D is possibly TRBD1 (6 bases). The CDR3 contains 16 residues. Germline V gene sequence: CDR1 LGHDT, CDR2 YNNKEL (reference sequence). The CDR3, as DNA: TGTGCCAGCAGCCAAGACAGTCTGGACAGTCCCTATAGCTACACCTTC. Encoded protein: CASSQDSLDSPYSYTF.

The V gene is TRBV5-1, the J gene TRBJ1-1; no definite D call. CDR1 and CDR2 (germline): SGHRS, YFSETQ. CDR3 length equals 14 residues. Trimming left V 3 bases short and J 3 bases short, with 12 bases between. The CDR3 sequence: CASSSSPGDTEAFF. CDR3 coding DNA: TGCGCCAGCAGCTCTTCACCCGGGGACACTGAAGCTTTCTTT.

The rearrangement joins TRBV3-1 (or the pseudogene TRBV3-2) to TRBJ2-5, with D possibly TRBD2 on 6 matching bases. Germline V gene data show CDR1 as LGHDT and CDR2 as YNNKEL (reference sequence). The V end was cut by 0 bases, the J end by 5 bases, with 13 bases between. This CDR3 contains 15 residues. This chain's CDR3 is CASSQDLGGIETQYF. DNA for the CDR3: TGTGCCAGCAGCCAAGATCTCGGCGGGATTGAGACCCAGTACTTC.

This chain connects TRBV5-5 to TRBJ1-4; 8 nucleotides line up with TRBD1. After removal of 3 bases from V and 8 bases from J, the junction contained 3 bases not matched to a gene. The CDR3 runs 13 residues. From germline, CDR1 is SGHKS and CDR2 YYEKEE (reference sequence). CDR3 sequence: CASSSDRAEKLFF. The CDR3 DNA is TGTGCCAGCAGCTCGGACAGGGCGGAAAAACTGTTTTTT.

V is TRBV27 and J is TRBJ2-1; possibly TRBD2 for D (5 bases). Trimming took off 2 bases at V and 10 bases at J, with 24 bases between the two ends. Germline V gene sequence: CDR1 MNHEY, CDR2 SMNVEV (reference sequence). The length of the CDR3 is 17 residues. DNA of the CDR3: TGTGCCAGCAGTTTAGGCGATTCGGAGGCCCTCCTGGAGGAGCAGTTCTTC. Amino acids: CASSLGDSEALLEEQFF.

V is TRBV2 and J is TRBJ2-3; a weak D match, TRBD2 (5 bases). V was cut by 5 bases and J by 6 bases, with 18 bases left in between. This CDR3 spans 15 amino acids. In germline, CDR1 is SNHLY, CDR2 FYNNEI. CDR3 nucleotides: TGTGCCAGCAGTACTCCGGACGGGGAGCTTGATACGCAGTATTTT. Translating it yields CASSTPDGELDTQYF.

The chain joins TRBV7-8 to TRBJ2-7, with 9 bases identical to TRBD2. The CDR3 has 17 amino acids. Per germline, CDR1 SGHVS and CDR2 FQNEAQ. The trim removed 0 bases at V and 1 base at J, leaving 7 bases unmatched. In DNA, the CDR3 is TGTGCCAGCAGCTTAGCCGGACTAGCGCGAAGTTCCTACGAGCAGTACTTC. This sequence encodes CASSLAGLARSSYEQYF.

This rearrangement joins TRBV18 to TRBJ1-6; 7 nucleotides match TRBD1. Looked up from germline, CDR1 is KGHSH and CDR2 is LQKENI. The J segment lost 8 bases and the V segment lost 4 bases, leaving 5 bases of the junction unmatched. The CDR3 totals 14 residues. The CDR3 DNA is TGTGCCAGCTCACTACAAACAGGGGATTCACCCCTCCACTTT. This translates into CASSLQTGDSPLHF. The whole variable domain, remainder taken from reference TRBV18 and TRBJ1-6, is NAGVMQNPRHLVRRRGQEARLRCSPMKGHSHVYWYRQLPEEGLKFMVYLQKENIIDESGMPKERFSAEFPKEGPSILRIQQVVRGDSAAYFCASSLQTGDSPLHFGNGTRLTVT.

The sample holds one count of this clone. V usage is TRBV19 and J usage is TRBJ2-6, with 7 bases fitting TRBD1. This CDR3 has 17 residues. CDR1 is LNHDA and CDR2 is SQIVND in the germline V gene (reference sequence). Germline trimming cut 7 bases from V and 0 bases from J; bases unmatched to any gene: 9. CDR3 sequence: CASITGDPLSGANVLTF. CDR3 sequence (DNA): TGTGCCAGTATCACAGGGGACCCCCTCTCTGGGGCCAACGTCCTGACTTTC.

The chain uses TRBV5-1 and TRBJ1-5; 9 bases map to TRBD1. Trimming cost V 1 base and J 5 bases; bases outside gene matches: 4. The CDR3 loop spans 15 amino acids. Germline V lookup: CDR1 SGHRS, CDR2 YFSETQ. CDR3 nucleotide sequence: TGCGCCAGCAGCTTGACAGGGGGCAACGATCAGCCCCAGCATTTT. Translation: CASSLTGGNDQPQHF.

The rearrangement links TRBV19 to TRBJ2-7; the D gene is possibly TRBD2 (6 bases). The germline CDR1 and CDR2 sequences are LNHDA and SQIVND (reference sequence). CDR3 size: 16 residues. V was pared by 1 base and J by 2 bases, with 15 bases between. The CDR3 loop is CASSIGGGSGAYEQYF. DNA for the CDR3: TGTGCCAGTAGTATAGGTGGTGGTAGCGGAGCCTACGAGCAGTACTTC.

This chain connects TRBV27 to TRBJ2-6; no definite D call. Germline values: CDR1 MNHEY, CDR2 SMNVEV (reference sequence). The CDR3 is 17 amino acids. Trimming removed 2 bases from V and 0 bases from J, with 11 bases in between. CDR3: CASSLSRRSSGANVLTF. Written as DNA, the CDR3 is TGTGCCAGCAGTTTAAGTCGCAGGTCCTCTGGGGCCAACGTCCTGACTTTC.

The chain carries TRBV18 and TRBJ1-1; 12 bases are a match to TRBD1. The CDR3 runs to 17 residues. V gave up 1 base and J gave up 3 bases; unmatched junction bases: 6. Germline V gene sequence: CDR1 KGHSH, CDR2 LQKENI. In DNA, the CDR3 is TGTGCCAGCTCACCACTGGGGACAGGGGGCCCGGACACTGAAGCTTTCTTT. This sequence encodes CASSPLGTGGPDTEAFF.

V and J are TRBV5-5 and TRBJ2-7, with a weak D call TRBD2 (7 bases). Germline CDR1 reads SGHKS; CDR2 reads YYEKEE (reference sequence). The CDR3 runs 15 residues. V was shortened by 3 bases and J by 6 bases, with 19 bases between the two germline ends. For the CDR3, the DNA is TGTGCCAGCAGCTCCGGACCCGGGGAGGGGGTCGAGCAGTACTTC. Translating it yields CASSSGPGEGVEQYF.

In its sample, this clone was seen once. The rearrangement links TRBV5-3 to TRBJ2-6, with D maybe TRBD2 (6 bases). TRBV5-3 is an open reading frame, and its role is uncertain. Trimming removed 6 bases at V and 0 bases at J, with 28 bases between. The CDR3 has 21 amino acids. The CDR3 loop is CARTCGLFGGPESSGANVLTF. CDR3 sequence (DNA): TGTGCCAGAACCTGCGGACTCTTTGGAGGGCCTGAGAGCTCTGGGGCCAACGTCCTGACTTTC.

J is TRBJ2-1 and V is TRBV5-1; the match to TRBD1 covers 11 bases. The CDR3 is 16 amino acids. The germline CDR1 and CDR2 sequences are SGHRS and YFSETQ. V trimming: 4 bases; J trimming: 8 bases; junction bases outside the gene matches: 11. CDR3 sequence: CASSTNGQGAMDEQFF. The CDR3 DNA follows: TGCGCCAGCAGCACTAACGGACAGGGGGCAATGGATGAGCAGTTCTTC.

As to this clone: A junction boundary mismatches the germline segment, possibly from a read error. The chain is built from TRBV7-7 and TRBJ2-1; the match to TRBD1 covers 10 bases. This CDR3 spans 15 amino acids. Germline values: CDR1 SSHAT, CDR2 FNYEAQ (reference sequence). The CDR3 region has the DNA TGTGCTAGCAGCCCCCAGACAGGGGGCATCAATGAGCAGTTCTTC. Translating it yields CASSPQTGGINEQFF. Combining the CDR3 with reference TRBV7-7 and TRBJ2-1 gives the whole variable domain GAGVSQSPRYKVTKRGQDVTLRCDPISSHATLYWYQQALGQGPEFLTYFNYEAQPDKSGLPSDRFSAERPEGSISTLTIQRTEQRDSAMYRCASSPQTGGINEQFFGPGTRLTVL.

The chain joins TRBV5-1 to TRBJ2-7; possibly TRBD2 for D (5 bases). Trimming cost V 4 bases and J 6 bases, with 17 bases left between them. Germline lookup yields CDR1 SGHRS and CDR2 YFSETQ. This CDR3 region has 14 residues. Here the CDR3 reads CASSRLERLGEQYF. The CDR3 region has the DNA TGCGCCAGCAGCCGACTCGAGCGGTTAGGCGAGCAGTACTTC.

The rearrangement links TRBV27 to TRBJ2-7; TRBD1 might be the D (5 bases). The CDR3 is made up of 15 amino acids. V was shortened by 2 bases and J by 1 base, with 12 bases between the two germline ends. Looked up from germline, CDR1 is MNHEY and CDR2 is SMNVEV (reference sequence). In DNA, the CDR3 is TGTGCCAGCAGTTTAGCAGGGTTCGGGTCCTACGAGCAGTACTTC. Translation gives CASSLAGFGSYEQYF.

In regard to this clone: Other DNA variants within this sample encode the same CDR3. The V and J genes are TRBV27 and TRBJ2-7, with 7 bases identical to TRBD2. The V and J ends lost 3 bases and 0 bases, in that order; junction bases with no gene match: 2. In germline, CDR1 is MNHEY, CDR2 SMNVEV (reference sequence). The CDR3 spans 14 residues. DNA for the CDR3: TGTGCCAGCAGTTTTTCTAGCGGCTCCTACGAGCAGTACTTC. It specifies CASSFSSGSYEQYF.

This sequence joins TRBV25-1 and TRBJ2-7; 12 bases match TRBD2. The germline V gene encodes CDR1 MGHDK and CDR2 SYGVNS. J was trimmed by 3 bases and V by 2 bases; bases with no gene match: 5. This CDR3 has 16 amino acids. The CDR3 DNA sequence: TGTGCCAGCAGTGAAGAGGGACTAGCGGGTAGCTACGAGCAGTACTTC. Translation: CASSEEGLAGSYEQYF.

The chain recombines TRBV9 with TRBJ1-6, with 9 bases identical to TRBD1. Germline V gene lookup returns CDR1 SGDLS and CDR2 YYNGEE. The CDR3 is 15 amino acids. V was clipped by 4 bases and J by 10 bases; unmatched bases: 9. CDR3 residues: CASSTLWTGESPLHF. Here the CDR3 DNA reads TGTGCCAGCAGCACCCTTTGGACAGGGGAATCACCCCTCCACTTT.

V usage is TRBV2 and J usage is TRBJ2-1, with 11 positions matching TRBD2. V lost 4 bases, J lost 4 bases, and 6 bases stayed unmatched. CDR3 length equals 16 residues. Germline CDR1 reads SNHLY; CDR2 reads FYNNEI. Written as DNA, the CDR3 is TGTGCCAGCAGTGGCGGTAGCGGGAGGGTGTACAATGAGCAGTTCTTC. The encoded protein is CASSGGSGRVYNEQFF. The full variable domain, with the rest looked up from reference TRBV2 and TRBJ2-1, is EPEVTQTPSHQVTQMGQEVILRCVPISNHLYFYWYRQILGQKVEFLVSFYNNEISEKSEIFDDQFSVERPDGSNFTLKIRSTKLEDSAMYFCASSGGSGRVYNEQFFGPGTRLTVL.

The chain recombines TRBV5-1 with TRBJ1-1; D is perhaps TRBD1 (5 bases). The CDR3 contains 15 residues. The germline gives CDR1 SGHRS, CDR2 YFSETQ. Trimming cost V 0 bases and J 1 base, with 10 bases left between them. CDR3 nucleotides: TGCGCCAGCAGCTTGGTCCAGGGCGGGAACACTGAAGCTTTCTTT. Residues: CASSLVQGGNTEAFF.